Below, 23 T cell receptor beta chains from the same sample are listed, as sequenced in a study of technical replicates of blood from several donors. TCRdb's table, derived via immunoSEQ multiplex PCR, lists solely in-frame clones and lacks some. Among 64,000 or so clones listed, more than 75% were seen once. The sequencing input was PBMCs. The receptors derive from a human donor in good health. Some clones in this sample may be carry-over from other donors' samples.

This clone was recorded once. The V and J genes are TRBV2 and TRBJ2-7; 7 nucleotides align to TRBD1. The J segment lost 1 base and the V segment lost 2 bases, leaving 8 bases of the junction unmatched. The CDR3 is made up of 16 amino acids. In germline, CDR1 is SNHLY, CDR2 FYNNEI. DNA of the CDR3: TGTGCCAGCAGTGAATTCGACAGGGATCGGTCCTACGAGCAGTACTTC. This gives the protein CASSEFDRDRSYEQYF.

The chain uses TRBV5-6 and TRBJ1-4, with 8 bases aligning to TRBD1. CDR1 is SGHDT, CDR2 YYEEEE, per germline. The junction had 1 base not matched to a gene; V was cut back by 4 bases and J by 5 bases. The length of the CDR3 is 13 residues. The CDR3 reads CASSRDRNEKLFF. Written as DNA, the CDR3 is TGTGCCAGCAGCAGGGACAGGAATGAAAAACTGTTTTTT.

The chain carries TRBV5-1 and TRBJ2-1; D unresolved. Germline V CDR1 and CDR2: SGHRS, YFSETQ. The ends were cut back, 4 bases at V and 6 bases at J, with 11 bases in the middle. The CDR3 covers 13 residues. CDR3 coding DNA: TGCGCCAGCAGCCCCGGTCTCTTCAATGAGCAGTTCTTC. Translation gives CASSPGLFNEQFF.

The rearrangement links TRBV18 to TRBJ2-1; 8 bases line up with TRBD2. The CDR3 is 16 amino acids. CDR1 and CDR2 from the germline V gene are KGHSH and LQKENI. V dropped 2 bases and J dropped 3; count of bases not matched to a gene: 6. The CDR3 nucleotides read TGTGCCAGCTCACCATTGTCCAGCGGGGGCTACAATGAGCAGTTCTTC. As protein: CASSPLSSGGYNEQFF.

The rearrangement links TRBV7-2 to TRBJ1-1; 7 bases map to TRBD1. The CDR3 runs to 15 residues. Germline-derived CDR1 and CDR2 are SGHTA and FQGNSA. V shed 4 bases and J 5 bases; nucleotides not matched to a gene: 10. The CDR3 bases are TGTGCCAGCAGCTCCCAGCCCTCAGGGGGAACTGAAGCTTTCTTT. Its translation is CASSSQPSGGTEAFF.

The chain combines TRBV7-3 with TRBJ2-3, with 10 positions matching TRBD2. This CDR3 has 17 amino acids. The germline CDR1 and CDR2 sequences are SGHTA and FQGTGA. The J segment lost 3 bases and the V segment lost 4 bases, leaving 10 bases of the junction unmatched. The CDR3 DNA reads TGTGCCAGCAGCTACCAGCCGGGACTAGCGCAAACAGATACGCAGTATTTT. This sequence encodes CASSYQPGLAQTDTQYF.

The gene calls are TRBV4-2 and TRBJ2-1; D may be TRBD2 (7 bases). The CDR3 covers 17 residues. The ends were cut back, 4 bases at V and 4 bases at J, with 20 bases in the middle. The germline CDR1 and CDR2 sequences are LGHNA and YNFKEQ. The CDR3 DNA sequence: TGTGCCAGCAGCCCGCGAGTGGGGGGGGGCTCTTACAATGAGCAGTTCTTC. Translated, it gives CASSPRVGGGSYNEQFF.

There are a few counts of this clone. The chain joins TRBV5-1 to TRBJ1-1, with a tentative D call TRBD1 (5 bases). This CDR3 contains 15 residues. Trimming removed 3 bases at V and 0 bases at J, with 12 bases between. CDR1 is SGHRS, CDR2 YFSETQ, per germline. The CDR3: CASSSDNRLNTEAFF. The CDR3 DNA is TGCGCCAGCAGCTCGGACAACAGATTGAACACTGAAGCTTTCTTT.

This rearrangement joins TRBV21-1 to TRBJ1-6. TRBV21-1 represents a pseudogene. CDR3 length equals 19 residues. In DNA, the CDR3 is TGTGCCAGCAGCAAAAATTTGGCAGGTTGGGACTCGATCTGTTCACCCCTCCACTTT. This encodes CASSKNLAGWDSICSPLHF.

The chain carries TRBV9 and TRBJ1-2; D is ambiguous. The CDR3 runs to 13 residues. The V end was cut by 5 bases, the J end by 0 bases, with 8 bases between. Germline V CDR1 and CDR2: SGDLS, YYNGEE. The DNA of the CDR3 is TGTGCCAGCAGGTCAGCGACTAACTATGGCTACACCTTC. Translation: CASRSATNYGYTF.

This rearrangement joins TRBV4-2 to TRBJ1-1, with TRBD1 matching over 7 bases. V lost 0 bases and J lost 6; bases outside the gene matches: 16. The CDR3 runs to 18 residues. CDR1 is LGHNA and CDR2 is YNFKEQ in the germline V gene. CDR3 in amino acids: CASSQDSFRAGGFSEAFF. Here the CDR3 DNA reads TGTGCCAGCAGCCAAGATAGTTTCCGGGCAGGGGGTTTTTCTGAAGCTTTCTTT.

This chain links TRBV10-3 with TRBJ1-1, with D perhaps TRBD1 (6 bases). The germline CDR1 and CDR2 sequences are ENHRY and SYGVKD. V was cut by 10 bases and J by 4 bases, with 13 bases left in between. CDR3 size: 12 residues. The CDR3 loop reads CATTGWGTEAFF. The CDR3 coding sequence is TGTGCCACTACAGGGTGGGGCACTGAAGCTTTCTTT.

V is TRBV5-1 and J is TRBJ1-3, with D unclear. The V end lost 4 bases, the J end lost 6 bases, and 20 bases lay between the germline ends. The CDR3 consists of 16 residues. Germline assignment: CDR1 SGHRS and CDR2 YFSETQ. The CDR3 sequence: CASSPLQTSGENTIYF. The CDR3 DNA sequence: TGCGCCAGCAGCCCCTTACAAACGTCCGGGGAAAACACCATATATTTT.

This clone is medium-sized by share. The CDR3 sequence: CASSLFPGSSYNEQFF. As DNA, the CDR3 is TGTGCCAGCAGTTTATTCCCGGGAAGCTCCTACAATGAGCAGTTCTTC. V gene TRBV27 combines with J gene TRBJ2-1, with a tentative D call TRBD2 (5 bases). With 1 base removed from V and 0 bases from J, the gap between germline ends came to 10 bases. In germline, CDR1 is MNHEY, CDR2 SMNVEV (reference sequence). CDR3 length: 16 residues.

The CDR3 protein is CASSSQKNTEAFF. The CDR3 nucleotides are TGTGCCAGCAGCTCCCAAAAAAACACTGAAGCTTTCTTT. V is TRBV7-3 and J is TRBJ1-1; no firm D call. Per the germline V gene, CDR1 is SGHTA and CDR2 is FQGTGA. The CDR3 is 13 amino acids. V lost 4 bases and J 2 bases, leaving 8 bases between the germline ends.

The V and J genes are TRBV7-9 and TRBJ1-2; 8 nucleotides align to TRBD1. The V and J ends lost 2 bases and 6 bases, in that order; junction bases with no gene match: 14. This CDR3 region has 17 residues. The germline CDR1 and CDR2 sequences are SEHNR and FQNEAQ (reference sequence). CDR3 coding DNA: TGTGCCAGCAGCTTAAGTTGGACGTCAGGGGGCCTTGATGGCTACACCTTC. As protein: CASSLSWTSGGLDGYTF.

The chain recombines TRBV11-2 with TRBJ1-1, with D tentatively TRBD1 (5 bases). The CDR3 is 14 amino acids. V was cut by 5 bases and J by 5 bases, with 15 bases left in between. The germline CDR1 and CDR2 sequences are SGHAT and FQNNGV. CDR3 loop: CASSRGTAGTEAFF. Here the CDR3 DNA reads TGTGCCAGCAGCAGAGGGACGGCGGGGACTGAAGCTTTCTTT.

CDR3 sequence: CASSLVAGTLNYGYTF. In DNA form, the CDR3 reads TGTGCCAGCAGCTTAGTAGCGGGGACTTTGAACTATGGCTACACCTTC. The V gene is TRBV7-8, the J gene TRBJ1-2, with a weak D call TRBD1 (5 bases). CDR1 and CDR2 from the germline V gene are SGHVS and FQNEAQ. The V gene lost 1 base and the J gene lost 2 bases, with 14 bases spanning the gap. The CDR3 covers 16 residues.

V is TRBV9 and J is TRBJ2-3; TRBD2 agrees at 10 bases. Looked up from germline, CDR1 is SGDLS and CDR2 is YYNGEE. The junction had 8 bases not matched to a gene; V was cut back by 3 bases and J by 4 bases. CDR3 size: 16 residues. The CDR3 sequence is CASSAPGSGGPDTQYF. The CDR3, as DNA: TGTGCCAGCAGCGCTCCGGGTAGCGGGGGGCCAGATACGCAGTATTTT.

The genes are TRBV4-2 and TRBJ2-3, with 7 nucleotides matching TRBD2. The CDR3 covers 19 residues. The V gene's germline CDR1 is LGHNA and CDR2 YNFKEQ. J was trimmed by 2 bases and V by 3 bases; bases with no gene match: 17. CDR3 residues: CASSHPYPSSGADTDTQYF. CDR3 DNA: TGTGCCAGCAGCCACCCCTATCCGAGCAGCGGGGCCGACACAGATACGCAGTATTTT.

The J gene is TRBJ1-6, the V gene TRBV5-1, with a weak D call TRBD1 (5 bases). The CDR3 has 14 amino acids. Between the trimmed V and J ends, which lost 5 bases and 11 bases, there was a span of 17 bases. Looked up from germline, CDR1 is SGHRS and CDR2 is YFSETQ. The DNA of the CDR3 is TGCGCCAGCAGACGACAGATTGGGGAAACACCCCTCCACTTT. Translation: CASRRQIGETPLHF.

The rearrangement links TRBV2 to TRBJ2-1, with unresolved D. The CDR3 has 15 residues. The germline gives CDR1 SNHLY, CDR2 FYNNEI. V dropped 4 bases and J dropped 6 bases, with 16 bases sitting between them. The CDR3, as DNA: TGTGCCAGCAGTGTCAACCCGCCAGGTTTCAATGAGCAGTTCTTC. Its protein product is CASSVNPPGFNEQFF.

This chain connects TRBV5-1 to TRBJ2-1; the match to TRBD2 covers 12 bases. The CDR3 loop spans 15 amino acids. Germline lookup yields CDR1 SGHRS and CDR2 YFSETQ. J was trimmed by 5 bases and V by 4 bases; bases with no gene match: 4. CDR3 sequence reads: CASSPGLAGHNEQFF. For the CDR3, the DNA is TGCGCCAGCAGCCCCGGACTAGCGGGACACAATGAGCAGTTCTTC.